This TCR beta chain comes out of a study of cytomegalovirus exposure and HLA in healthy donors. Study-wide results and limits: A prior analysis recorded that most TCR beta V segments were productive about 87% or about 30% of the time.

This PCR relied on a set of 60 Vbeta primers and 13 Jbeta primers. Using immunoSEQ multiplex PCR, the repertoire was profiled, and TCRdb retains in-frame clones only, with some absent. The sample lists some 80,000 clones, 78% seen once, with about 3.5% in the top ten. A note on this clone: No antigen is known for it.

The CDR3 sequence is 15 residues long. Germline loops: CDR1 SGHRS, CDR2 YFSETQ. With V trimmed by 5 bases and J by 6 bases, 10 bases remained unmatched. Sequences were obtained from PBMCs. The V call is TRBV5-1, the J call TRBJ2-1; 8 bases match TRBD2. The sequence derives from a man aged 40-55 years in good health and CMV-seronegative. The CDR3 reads CASSWAGGWGNEQFF. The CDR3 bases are TGCGCCAGCAGTTGGGCGGGGGGCTGGGGCAATGAGCAGTTCTTC.